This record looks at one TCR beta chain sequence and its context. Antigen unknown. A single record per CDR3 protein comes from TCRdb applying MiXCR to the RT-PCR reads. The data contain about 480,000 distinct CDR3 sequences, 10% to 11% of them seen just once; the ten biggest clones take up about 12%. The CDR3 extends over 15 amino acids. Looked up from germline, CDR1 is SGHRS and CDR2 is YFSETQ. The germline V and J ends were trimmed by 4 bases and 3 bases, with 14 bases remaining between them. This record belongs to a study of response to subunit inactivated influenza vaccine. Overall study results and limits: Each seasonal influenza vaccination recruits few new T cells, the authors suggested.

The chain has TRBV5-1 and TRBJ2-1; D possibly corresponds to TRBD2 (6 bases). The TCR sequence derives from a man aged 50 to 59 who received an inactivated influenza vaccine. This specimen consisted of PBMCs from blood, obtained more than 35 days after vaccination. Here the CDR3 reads CASSPRGANYNEQFF. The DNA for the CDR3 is TGCGCCAGCAGCCCGCGCGGGGCAAACTACAATGAGCAGTTCTTC.